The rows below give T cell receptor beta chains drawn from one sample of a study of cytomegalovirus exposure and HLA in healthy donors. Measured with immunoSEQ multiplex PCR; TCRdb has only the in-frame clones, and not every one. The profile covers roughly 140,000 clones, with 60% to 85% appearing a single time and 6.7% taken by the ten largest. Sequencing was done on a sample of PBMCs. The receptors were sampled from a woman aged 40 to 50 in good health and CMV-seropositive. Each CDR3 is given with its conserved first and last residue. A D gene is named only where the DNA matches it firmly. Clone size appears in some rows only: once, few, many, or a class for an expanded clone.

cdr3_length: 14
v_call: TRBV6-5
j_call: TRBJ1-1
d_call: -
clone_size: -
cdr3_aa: CASRQQEMNTEAFF
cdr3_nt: TGTGCCAGCAGACAACAGGAGATGAACACTGAAGCTTTCTTT

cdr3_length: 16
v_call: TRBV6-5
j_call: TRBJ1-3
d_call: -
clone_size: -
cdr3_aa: CASSSTVTGTGNTIYF
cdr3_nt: TGTGCCAGCAGTTCGACCGTAACAGGGACGGGAAACACCATATATTTT

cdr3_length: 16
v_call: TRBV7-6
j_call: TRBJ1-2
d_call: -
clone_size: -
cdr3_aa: CASSPQPAETNYGYTF
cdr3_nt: TGTGCCAGCAGCCCCCAACCGGCGGAAACTAACTATGGCTACACCTTC

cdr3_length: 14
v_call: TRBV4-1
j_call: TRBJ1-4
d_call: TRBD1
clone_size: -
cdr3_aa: CASSQDPGGEKLFF
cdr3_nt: TGCGCCAGCAGCCAAGATCCAGGGGGCGAAAAACTGTTTTTT

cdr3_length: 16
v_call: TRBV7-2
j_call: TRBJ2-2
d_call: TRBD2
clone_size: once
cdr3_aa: CASYRGGGGATGELFF
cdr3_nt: TGTGCCAGCTATCGCGGCGGCGGGGGGGCCACCGGGGAGCTGTTTTTT

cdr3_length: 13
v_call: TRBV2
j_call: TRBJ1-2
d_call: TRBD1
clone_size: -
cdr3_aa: CARAGQGGYGYTF
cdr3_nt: TGTGCCAGGGCGGGACAGGGGGGCTATGGCTACACCTTC

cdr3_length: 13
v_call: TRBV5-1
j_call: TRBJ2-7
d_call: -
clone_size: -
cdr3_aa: CASSLANSYEQYF
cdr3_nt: TGCGCCAGCAGCCTGGCCAACTCCTACGAGCAGTACTTC

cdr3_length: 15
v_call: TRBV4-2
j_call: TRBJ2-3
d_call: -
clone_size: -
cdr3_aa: CASSQESLSSDTQYF
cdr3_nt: TGTGCCAGCAGCCAAGAGAGCCTGAGTTCAGATACGCAGTATTTT

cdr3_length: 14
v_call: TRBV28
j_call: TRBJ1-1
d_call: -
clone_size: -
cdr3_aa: CASSAAQGIVKAFF
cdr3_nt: TGTGCCAGCAGTGCAGCACAGGGCATTGTGAAAGCTTTCTTT

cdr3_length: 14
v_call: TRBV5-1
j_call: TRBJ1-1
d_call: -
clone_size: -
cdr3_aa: CASSALTELAEAFF
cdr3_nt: TGCGCCAGCAGCGCATTGACAGAACTCGCTGAAGCTTTCTTT

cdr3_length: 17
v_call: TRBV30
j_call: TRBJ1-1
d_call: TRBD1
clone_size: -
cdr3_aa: CAWQIPGQSNVNTEAFF
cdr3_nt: TGTGCCTGGCAAATACCGGGACAGTCGAATGTGAACACTGAAGCTTTCTTT

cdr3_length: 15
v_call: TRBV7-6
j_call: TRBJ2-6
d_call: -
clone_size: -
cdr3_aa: CASSSLYSGANVLTF
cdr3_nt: TGTGCCAGCAGCTCCCTGTACTCTGGGGCCAACGTCCTGACTTTC

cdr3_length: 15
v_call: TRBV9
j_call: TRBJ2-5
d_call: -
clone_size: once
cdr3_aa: CASSSSGGEGETQYF
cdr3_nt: TGTGCCAGCAGCTCGTCCGGTGGTGAGGGTGAGACCCAGTACTTC

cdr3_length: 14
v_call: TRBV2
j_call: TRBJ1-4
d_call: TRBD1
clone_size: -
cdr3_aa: CASTRQGLAEKLFF
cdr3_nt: TGTGCCAGCACCAGACAGGGGTTGGCTGAAAAACTGTTTTTT

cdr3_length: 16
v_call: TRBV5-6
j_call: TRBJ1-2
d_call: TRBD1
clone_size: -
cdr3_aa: CASSSTPGQGLNGYTF
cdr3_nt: TGTGCCAGCAGCTCCACGCCGGGACAGGGCCTGAATGGCTACACCTTC

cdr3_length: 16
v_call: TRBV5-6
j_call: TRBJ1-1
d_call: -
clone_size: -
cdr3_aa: CASSSVGGPMNTEAFF
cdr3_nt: TGTGCCAGCAGCTCTGTTGGCGGCCCGATGAACACTGAAGCTTTCTTT

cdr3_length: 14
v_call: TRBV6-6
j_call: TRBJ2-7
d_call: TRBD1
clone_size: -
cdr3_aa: CASSVGTGSYEQYF
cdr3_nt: TGTGCCAGCAGCGTCGGGACAGGGTCCTACGAGCAGTACTTC

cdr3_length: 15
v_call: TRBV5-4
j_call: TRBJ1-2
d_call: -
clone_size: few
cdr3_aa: CASSLSTGPGYGYTF
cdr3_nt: TGTGCCAGCAGCTTAAGCACAGGGCCTGGATATGGCTACACCTTC

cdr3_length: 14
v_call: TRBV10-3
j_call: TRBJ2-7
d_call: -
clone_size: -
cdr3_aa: CATHAGTTSYEQYF
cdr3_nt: TGTGCCACGCATGCCGGGACAACGTCCTACGAGCAGTACTTC